Listed below are T cell receptor beta chains from one sample, sequenced in a study of molecular identifiers for immune sequencing clone quantification. TCRdb reanalysed the PCR reads using MiXCR and keeps one entry per CDR3 protein. The profile shows about 510,000 distinct CDR3 sequences, less than 30% of them singletons. Sequenced material: naive CD8+ T cells from blood, with Jurkat cell RNA spiked in. The receptors come from a human donor in good health. Some libraries in this study had Jurkat cell RNA spiked in. The CDR3 runs from the conserved cysteine through the conserved F or W. The D gene is left open where the match is weak. Clone size is given for some rows only: seen once, a few or many times, or a class if the clone is expanded.

>TRBJ1-5|.|TRBV19|.
TGTGCCAGTAGTCCCGGCACTAATCAGCCCCGGCATTTT
CASSPGTNQPRHF
>TRBJ1-3|.|TRBV28|.
TGTGCCAGCAGTTTCCCCCTGACTGTCGGAAACACCATATATTTT
CASSFPLTVGNTIYF
>TRBJ2-7|many|TRBV20-1|.
TGCAGTGCGACCGGGACTGGCAGTTACGAGCAGTACTTC
CSATGTGSYEQYF
>TRBJ2-5|.|TRBV7-9|.
TGTACCAGCAGCTTCCCCCGACAGGTCGTCGCAGGGGAGACCCAGTACTTC
CTSSFPRQVVAGETQYF
>TRBJ2-7|few|TRBV4-1|.
TGCGCCAGCAGCCAAGATCCGAGGGAGCAGTACTTC
CASSQDPREQYF
>TRBJ2-4|.|TRBV12-3/TRBV12-4|.
TGTGCCAGCAGTTTCGTGGGAGGCTGGACCAAAAACATTCAGTACTTC
CASSFVGGWTKNIQYF
>TRBJ2-5|many|TRBV7-2|.
TGTGCCAGCAGCTTAGTGGGCAACCAAGAGACCCAGTACTTC
CASSLVGNQETQYF
>TRBJ2-3|few|TRBV30|.
TGTGCCTGGAGTGGGCTTCCAAGCACAGATACGCAGTATTTT
CAWSGLPSTDTQYF
>TRBJ1-5|many|TRBV4-1|.
TGCGCCAGCAGCAAATGGGGGGATAGCAATCAGCCCCAGCATTTT
CASSKWGDSNQPQHF
>TRBJ2-5|.|TRBV9|.
TGTGCCAGCAGCACCCGACCAGATCGGCAAGAGACCCAGTACTTC
CASSTRPDRQETQYF
>TRBJ1-1|few|TRBV6-6|TRBD1
TGTGCCAGCAGACCCGGACAGGGGAGGGATTTGGAGGCTTTCTTT
CASRPGQGRDLEAFF
>TRBJ1-3|.|TRBV7-2|.
TGTGCCAGCAGCCCGGTCCCGGGAGGAAACACCATATATTTT
CASSPVPGGNTIYF
>TRBJ2-7|.|TRBV4-1|.
TGCGCCAGCAGCCAAGATCGCAGGGGCGACGAGCAGTACTTC
CASSQDRRGDEQYF
>TRBJ2-5|many|TRBV7-9|TRBD2
TGTGCCAGCAGCTTAAGCGGGGCTGAAGAGACCCAGTACTTC
CASSLSGAEETQYF
>TRBJ1-1|.|TRBV14|.
TGTGCCAGCAGCCAAGTAGCAGGGGTGGTCACTGAAGCTTTCTTT
CASSQVAGVVTEAFF
>TRBJ1-1|many|TRBV27|.
TGTGCCAGCAGTTTAGCGTTTGGGGCAGTCACTGAAGCTTTCTTT
CASSLAFGAVTEAFF
>TRBJ2-7|few|TRBV30|TRBD1
TGTGCCTGCACAGGGGGCTGGGCCGAGCAGTACTTC
CACTGGWAEQYF
>TRBJ2-7|many|TRBV7-9|.
TGTGCCAGCAGCTTAAACTCTTGGTCGGAGGGCGACGAGCAGTACTTC
CASSLNSWSEGDEQYF
>TRBJ2-1|few|TRBV6-4|TRBD2
TGTGCCATCACTAGCGGGAGGAAAAATGAGCAGTTCTTC
CAITSGRKNEQFF
>TRBJ2-3|few|TRBV27|.
TGTGCCAGCAGTCCCGACTACCCTAGCACAGATACGCAGTATTTT
CASSPDYPSTDTQYF
>TRBJ2-6|once|TRBV6-5|.
TGTGCCAGCAGTTATTCCTCTGGGGCCAGCGTCCTGACTTTC
CASSYSSGASVLTF
>TRBJ1-5|.|TRBV20-1|TRBD1
TGCAGTGCTACCGACAGGGTTGCTCAGCCCCAGCATTTT
CSATDRVAQPQHF
>TRBJ2-2|many|TRBV7-9|.
TGTGCCAGCAGCCCCGGGGGCACCGGGGAGCTGTTTTTT
CASSPGGTGELFF
>TRBJ2-7|.|TRBV7-2|.
TGTGCCAGCAGCTCAGCAGGGTCATTGTACGAGCAGTACTTC
CASSSAGSLYEQYF